The text below deals with one TCR beta chain. The table came from immunoSEQ multiplex PCR; TCRdb's copy has only in-frame clones and leaves some out. The repertoire holds about 95,000 clones, with 80% to 90% as singletons. With 0 bases removed from V and 3 bases from J, the gap between germline ends came to 10 bases. The CDR3 consists of 15 residues. Looked up from germline, CDR1 is SGDLS and CDR2 is YYNGEE. This entry comes from a study of blood T cell repertoires in COVID-19. The specimen sequenced was peripheral blood. The chain joins TRBV9 to TRBJ1-3, with D possibly TRBD1 on 5 matching bases. This sequence was found in a human donor in a cohort sampled during active COVID-19. The CDR3 spells CASSVGQGSGNTIYF. The CDR3 bases are TGTGCCAGCAGCGTAGGTCAGGGAAGTGGAAACACCATATATTTT.